A single sample is the source of the 18 T cell receptor beta chains below, sequenced in a study of early T cells in non-severe SARS-CoV-2 infection. MiXCR, run by TCRdb on the 5' RACE reads, gives a single entry per CDR3 protein. The sample includes more than 75,000 distinct CDR3 sequences, 13% seen only once; the top ten take about 6.1%. Sequencing was performed on whole blood. These receptors came from an adult who was a healthcare worker with PCR-confirmed SARS-CoV-2 infection or an uninfected control (not recorded which).

The chain recombines TRBV5-6 with TRBJ2-1; D may be TRBD1 (5 bases). V lost 4 bases and J 8 bases, leaving 7 bases between the germline ends. This CDR3 is 11 amino acids long. Germline assignment: CDR1 SGHDT and CDR2 YYEEEE. CDR3 region: CASSIGDEQFF. CDR3 bases: TGTGCCAGCAGCATAGGGGATGAGCAGTTCTTC.

This clonotype was seen more than once but under ten times. V gene TRBV6-1 combines with J gene TRBJ2-6; TRBD1 matches at 8 bases. Germline CDR1 MNHNS, CDR2 SASEGT. V was clipped by 5 bases and J by 4 bases; unmatched bases: 13. The CDR3 length is 18 residues. DNA of the CDR3: TGTGCCAGCAGTCGTCCCGGGACAGGATCAGGAGGGGCCAACGTCCTGACTTTC. It yields the protein CASSRPGTGSGGANVLTF.

This clonotype was counted only a few times. The chain couples TRBV11-3 to TRBJ1-1; TRBD1 might be the D (5 bases). The V gene lost 5 bases and the J gene lost 1 base, with 11 bases spanning the gap. Germline-derived CDR1 and CDR2 are SGHNT and YENEEA. The CDR3 contains 14 residues. The CDR3 DNA reads as TGTGCCAGCAGCCAGGGTCGCCGGAACACTGAAGCTTTCTTT. This encodes CASSQGRRNTEAFF.

The J gene is TRBJ2-1, the V gene TRBV10-1; maybe TRBD1 (6 bases). The V gene's germline CDR1 is WNHNN and CDR2 SYGVQD (reference sequence). This CDR3 spans 17 amino acids. The germline V and J ends were trimmed by 0 bases and 3 bases, with 15 bases remaining between them. Written as DNA, the CDR3 is TGCGCCAGCAGTGAGTCACAGGGTCGAGGGTACTACAATGAGCAGTTCTTC. This sequence encodes CASSESQGRGYYNEQFF.

A few counts support this clonotype. The J gene is TRBJ1-1, the V gene TRBV28; D is unclear. V shed 7 bases and J shed 5 bases, with 5 bases lying between them. This CDR3 spans 10 amino acids. CDR1 and CDR2 from the germline V gene are MDHEN and SYDVKM. As DNA, the CDR3 is TGTGCCAGCACCCGGACTGAAGCTTTCTTT. Translation: CASTRTEAFF.

V and J are TRBV12-3 or TRBV12-4 and TRBJ2-1; 8 bases align to TRBD2. V shed 6 bases and J 7 bases; nucleotides not matched to a gene: 14. The CDR3 spans 16 residues. CDR3: CASSPSEGRGDNEQFF. The CDR3 region has the DNA TGTGCCAGCAGCCCCTCTGAGGGGCGGGGGGATAATGAGCAGTTCTTC.

The gene calls are TRBV11-3 and TRBJ2-3; 10 bases match TRBD2. The CDR3 is 20 residues long. V lost 1 base and J lost 0; bases outside the gene matches: 13. Germline loops: CDR1 SGHNT, CDR2 YENEEA. CDR3 sequence reads: CASSLGAVPGLATSTDTQYF. The CDR3 nucleotides are TGTGCCAGCAGCTTAGGCGCCGTTCCGGGACTAGCGACCAGCACAGATACGCAGTATTTT.

This chain links TRBV30 with TRBJ1-2, with D tentatively TRBD1 (5 bases). The CDR3 runs to 15 residues. The germline V and J ends were trimmed by 4 bases and 0 bases, with 15 bases remaining between them. In germline, CDR1 is GTSNPN, CDR2 SVGIG (reference sequence). CDR3 amino acids: CAWMMTAYANYGYTF. The CDR3 DNA reads TGTGCCTGGATGATGACAGCCTACGCTAACTATGGCTACACCTTC.

This sequence joins TRBV11-2 and TRBJ2-2, with D perhaps matching TRBD2 (6 bases). CDR3 size: 14 residues. The V gene lost 4 bases and the J gene lost 7 bases, with 13 bases spanning the gap. The germline CDR1 and CDR2 sequences are SGHAT and FQNNGV. This chain's CDR3 is CASSSGLRGGELFF. CDR3 nucleotide sequence: TGTGCCAGCAGCTCAGGACTAAGGGGCGGGGAGCTGTTTTTT.

This clonotype was detected a few times. The chain combines TRBV19 with TRBJ2-1; TRBD2 might be the D (5 bases). Trimming took off 4 bases at V and 0 bases at J, with 16 bases between the two ends. The CDR3 length is 17 residues. CDR1 and CDR2 from the germline V gene are LNHDA and SQIVND (reference sequence). CDR3 sequence reads: CASSRRKGESSYNEQFF. The CDR3 DNA reads as TGTGCCAGTAGTAGAAGAAAGGGAGAGAGCTCCTACAATGAGCAGTTCTTC. Full variable domain (remainder filled in from reference TRBV19 and TRBJ2-1): DGGITQSPKYLFRKEGQNVTLSCEQNLNHDAMYWYRQDPGQGLRLIYYSQIVNDFQKGDIAEGYSVSREKKESFPLTVTSAQKNPTAFYLCASSRRKGESSYNEQFFGPGTRLTVL.

This clonotype occurred many times. The chain couples TRBV4-1 to TRBJ1-6; 10 positions match TRBD1. The germline CDR1 and CDR2 sequences are MGHRA and YSYEKL. After removal of 4 bases from V and 11 bases from J, the junction contained 11 bases not matched to a gene. This CDR3 has 16 residues. The CDR3, as DNA: TGCGCCAGCAGCCTCCATACGGGGACAGGGGATACACCCCTCCACTTT. Its translation: CASSLHTGTGDTPLHF.

This rearrangement joins TRBV18 to TRBJ2-7; TRBD1 matches at 11 bases. This CDR3 spans 15 amino acids. Looked up from germline, CDR1 is KGHSH and CDR2 is LQKENI. The trim removed 3 bases at V and 5 bases at J, leaving 6 bases unmatched. CDR3 coding DNA: TGTGCCAGCTCACCCCTAGGACAGGGGGCGGACGAGCAGTACTTC. The encoded protein is CASSPLGQGADEQYF.

The genes are TRBV6-1 and TRBJ1-1; D remains ambiguous. The length of the CDR3 is 11 residues. V gave up 6 bases and J gave up 2 bases, with 4 bases separating them. CDR1 is MNHNS and CDR2 is SASEGT in the germline V gene. The CDR3 sequence: CASSDNTEAFF. In nucleotides, the CDR3 is TGTGCCAGCAGCGATAACACTGAAGCTTTCTTT.

This clonotype was seen a single time. This may come from a read error, since a much larger clone is one base off. The chain joins TRBV9 to TRBJ2-7, with 9 bases fitting TRBD1. Germline CDR1 is SGDLS and CDR2 is YYNGEE. This CDR3 contains 14 residues. The CDR3: CVSSADRGAHEQYF. DNA for the CDR3: TGTGTCAGCAGCGCCGACAGGGGGGCCCACGAGCAGTACTTC.

The chain is built from TRBV6-6 and TRBJ2-7; unclear D gene. Trimming left V 5 bases short and J 1 base short, with 9 bases between. Germline values: CDR1 MNHNY, CDR2 SVGAGI (reference sequence). The CDR3 runs to 13 residues. CDR3 sequence (DNA): TGTGCCAGCAGTCGCTCTGGATCCTACGAGCAGTACTTC. Translation gives CASSRSGSYEQYF.

This clonotype was counted at least ten times. This rearrangement joins TRBV5-1 to TRBJ1-4, with D unresolved. V gave up 0 bases and J gave up 3 bases, with 6 bases separating them. The CDR3 length is 14 residues. Germline V gives CDR1 SGHRS, CDR2 YFSETQ. The CDR3 is CASSLGQPNEKLFF. The CDR3 DNA sequence: TGCGCCAGCAGCTTGGGCCAGCCTAATGAAAAACTGTTTTTT. The whole variable domain, filled in from reference TRBV5-1 and TRBJ1-4, reads KAGVTQTPRYLIKTRGQQVTLSCSPISGHRSVSWYQQTPGQGLQFLFEYFSETQRNKGNFPGRFSGRQFSNSRSEMNVSTLELGDSALYLCASSLGQPNEKLFFGSGTQLSVL.

This clonotype was seen a handful of times. The rearrangement joins TRBV30 to TRBJ1-1; D is ambiguous. Germline V gene sequence: CDR1 GTSNPN, CDR2 SVGIG (reference sequence). V dropped 4 bases and J dropped 7 bases, with 13 bases sitting between them. This CDR3 has 12 residues. The CDR3 sequence: CAWNLALFEAFF. The CDR3 DNA follows: TGTGCCTGGAACCTGGCCCTATTTGAAGCTTTCTTT. The full variable domain, with the rest looked up from reference TRBV30 and TRBJ1-1, is SQTIHQWPATLVQPVGSPLSLECTVEGTSNPNLYWYRQAAGRGLQLLFYSVGIGQISSEVPQNLSASRPQDRQFILSSKKLLLSDSGFYLCAWNLALFEAFFGQGTRLTVV.

This clonotype was picked up many times. The chain links TRBV20-1 to TRBJ1-1; D is undetermined. Germline-derived CDR1 and CDR2 are DFQATT and SNEGSKA (reference sequence). The ends were cut back, 2 bases at V and 0 bases at J, with 1 base in the middle. CDR3 size: 11 residues. The CDR3 DNA sequence: TGCAGTGCTAGACTGAACACTGAAGCTTTCTTT. Encoded protein: CSARLNTEAFF.